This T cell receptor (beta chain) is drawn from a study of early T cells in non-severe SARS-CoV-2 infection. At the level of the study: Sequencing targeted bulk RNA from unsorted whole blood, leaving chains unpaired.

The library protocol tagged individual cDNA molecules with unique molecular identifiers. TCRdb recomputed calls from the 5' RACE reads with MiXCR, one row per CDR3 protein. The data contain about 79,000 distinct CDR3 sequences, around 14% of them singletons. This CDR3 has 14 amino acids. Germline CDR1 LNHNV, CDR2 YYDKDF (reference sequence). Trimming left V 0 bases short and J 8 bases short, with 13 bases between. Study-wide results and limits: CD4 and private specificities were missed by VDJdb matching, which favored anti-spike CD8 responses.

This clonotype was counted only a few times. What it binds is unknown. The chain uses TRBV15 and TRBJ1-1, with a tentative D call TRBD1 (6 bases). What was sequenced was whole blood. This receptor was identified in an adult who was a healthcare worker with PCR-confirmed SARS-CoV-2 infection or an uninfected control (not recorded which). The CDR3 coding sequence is TGTGCCACCAGCAGAGATCGGGCCGGACAGGAAGCTTTCTTT. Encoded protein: CATSRDRAGQEAFF.